This TCR beta chain appears in the sequencing data of a study of T-cell memory formation after mild COVID-19. Study-level background: Clusters were largely donor specific. Study findings and constraints: Detection of some responders pre-infection suggested pre-existing cross-reactive memory T cells participated. Nothing showed for sure that second-wave clones peaking on day 37 were SARS-CoV-2 specific. Contracting clones from day 15 to 85 showed balanced CD4/CD8; later expanders favored CD4+.

This clonotype has only a few counts. The target antigen is unknown. TCRdb re-called the 5' RACE reads with MiXCR, one entry per CDR3 protein. The profile shows about 560,000 distinct CDR3 sequences, about 20% of them singletons. After removal of 6 bases from V and 2 bases from J, the junction contained 14 bases not matched to a gene. Germline V lookup: CDR1 SGHTA, CDR2 FQGNSA. This CDR3 region has 17 residues. The J gene is TRBJ2-7, the V gene TRBV7-2; 9 bases are shared with TRBD2. This TCR derives from an adult woman who had mild COVID-19 (a few samples of this study predate the infection). Cell type and time point are not known. Sequenced sample: PBMCs or a T cell subset sorted from them (not recorded which). The CDR3 loop is CASSSSGASGNPYEQYF. The CDR3 nucleotides are TGTGCCAGCAGTTCCTCGGGAGCTAGCGGGAACCCCTACGAGCAGTACTTC.